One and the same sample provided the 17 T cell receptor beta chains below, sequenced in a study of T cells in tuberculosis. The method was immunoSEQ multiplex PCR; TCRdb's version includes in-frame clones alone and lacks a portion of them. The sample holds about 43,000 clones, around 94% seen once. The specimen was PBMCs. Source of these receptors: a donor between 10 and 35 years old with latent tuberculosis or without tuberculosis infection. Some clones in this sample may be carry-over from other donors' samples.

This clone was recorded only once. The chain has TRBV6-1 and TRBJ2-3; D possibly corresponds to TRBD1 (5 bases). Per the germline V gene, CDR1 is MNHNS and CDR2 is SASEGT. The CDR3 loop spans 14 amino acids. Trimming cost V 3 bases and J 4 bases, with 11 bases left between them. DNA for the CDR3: TGTGCCAGCAGTGAGGGAAGGGGTGCAGATACGCAGTATTTT. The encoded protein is CASSEGRGADTQYF.

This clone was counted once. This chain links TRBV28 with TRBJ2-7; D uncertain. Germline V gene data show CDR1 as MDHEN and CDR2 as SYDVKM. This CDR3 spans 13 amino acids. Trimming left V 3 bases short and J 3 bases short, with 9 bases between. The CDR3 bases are TGTGCCAGCAGTTTCGGGTCGGACTACGAGCAGTACTTC. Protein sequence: CASSFGSDYEQYF.

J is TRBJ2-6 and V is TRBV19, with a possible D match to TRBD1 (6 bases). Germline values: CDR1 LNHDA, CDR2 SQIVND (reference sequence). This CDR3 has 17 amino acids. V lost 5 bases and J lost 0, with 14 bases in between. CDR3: CASSVRTVSSGANVLTF. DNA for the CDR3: TGTGCCAGTAGTGTAAGGACAGTTAGCTCTGGGGCCAACGTCCTGACTTTC.

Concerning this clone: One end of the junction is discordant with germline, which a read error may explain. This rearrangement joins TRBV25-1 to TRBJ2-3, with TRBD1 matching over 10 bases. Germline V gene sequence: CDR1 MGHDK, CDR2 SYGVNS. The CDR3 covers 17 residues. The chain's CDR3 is CASSQYGTGVAADTQYF. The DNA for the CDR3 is TGTGCCAGCAGTCAATATGGGACAGGGGTAGCGGCAGATACGCAGTATTTT. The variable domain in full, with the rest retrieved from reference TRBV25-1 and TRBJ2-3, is EADIYQTPRYLVIGTGKKITLECSQTMGHDKMYWYQQDPGMELHLIHYSYGVNSTEKGDLSSESTVSRIRTEHFPLTLESARPSHTSQYLCASSQYGTGVAADTQYFGPGTRLTVL.

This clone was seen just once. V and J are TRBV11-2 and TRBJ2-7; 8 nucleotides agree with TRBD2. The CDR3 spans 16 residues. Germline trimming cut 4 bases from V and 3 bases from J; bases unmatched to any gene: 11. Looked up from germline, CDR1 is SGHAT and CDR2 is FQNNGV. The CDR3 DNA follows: TGTGCCAGCAGCTCGATCCCTCAGCGGGAGATCTACGAGCAGTACTTC. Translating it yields CASSSIPQREIYEQYF.

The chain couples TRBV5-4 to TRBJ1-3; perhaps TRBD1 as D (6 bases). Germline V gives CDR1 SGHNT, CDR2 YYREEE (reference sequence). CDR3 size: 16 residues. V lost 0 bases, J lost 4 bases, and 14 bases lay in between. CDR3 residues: CASSLGTTGIGNTIYF. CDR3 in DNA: TGTGCCAGCAGCTTGGGAACCACAGGGATCGGAAACACCATATATTTT.

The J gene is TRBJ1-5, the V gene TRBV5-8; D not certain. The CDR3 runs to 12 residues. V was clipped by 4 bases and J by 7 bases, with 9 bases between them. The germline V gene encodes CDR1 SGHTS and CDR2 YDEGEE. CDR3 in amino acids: CASSRSGQPQHF. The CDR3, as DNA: TGTGCCAGCAGCCGGTCAGGACAGCCCCAGCATTTT.

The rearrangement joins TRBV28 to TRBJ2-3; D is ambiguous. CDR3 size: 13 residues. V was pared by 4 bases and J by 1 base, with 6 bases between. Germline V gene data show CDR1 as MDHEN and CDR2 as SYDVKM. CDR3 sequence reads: CASSSTRTDTQYF. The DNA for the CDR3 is TGTGCCAGCAGTTCGACTCGCACAGATACGCAGTATTTT.

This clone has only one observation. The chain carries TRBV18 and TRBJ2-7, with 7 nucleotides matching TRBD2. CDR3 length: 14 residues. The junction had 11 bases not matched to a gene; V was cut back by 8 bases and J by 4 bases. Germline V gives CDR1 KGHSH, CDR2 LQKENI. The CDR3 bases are TGTGCCAGCACGGGGGGAGCGGGATGGTACGAGCAGTACTTC. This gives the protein CASTGGAGWYEQYF.

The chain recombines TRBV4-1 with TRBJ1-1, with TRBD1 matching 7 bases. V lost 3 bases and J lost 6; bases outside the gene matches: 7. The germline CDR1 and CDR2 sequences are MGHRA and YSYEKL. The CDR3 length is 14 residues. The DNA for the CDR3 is TGCGCCAGCAGCCAGTTTAACAGGGGCGCTGAAGCTTTCTTT. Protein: CASSQFNRGAEAFF.

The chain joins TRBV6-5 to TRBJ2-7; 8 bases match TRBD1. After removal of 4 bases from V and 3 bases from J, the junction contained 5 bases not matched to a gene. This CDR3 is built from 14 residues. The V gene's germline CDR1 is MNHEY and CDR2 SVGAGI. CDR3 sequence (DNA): TGTGCCAGCAGTTTAGGACAGGGACACTACGAGCAGTACTTC. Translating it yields CASSLGQGHYEQYF.

The CDR3 coding sequence is TGTGCCAGCAGTACGGAGTACACCGGGGAGCTGTTTTTT. Translation gives CASSTEYTGELFF. The chain uses TRBV6-6 and TRBJ2-2; D gene uncertain. V was clipped by 5 bases and J by 3 bases, with 7 bases between them. This CDR3 region has 13 residues. CDR1 MNHNY and CDR2 SVGAGI come from the germline V gene (reference sequence).

The CDR3 coding sequence is TGTGCCTGTGCGACTAGCGTTAGCACAGATACGCAGTATTTT. It yields the protein CACATSVSTDTQYF. The chain employs TRBV30 and TRBJ2-3, with TRBD2 identical over 8 bases. Germline V gene lookup returns CDR1 GTSNPN and CDR2 SVGIG (reference sequence). The CDR3 totals 14 residues. J lost 0 bases, V lost 6 bases, and 5 bases had no gene match. The complete variable domain, with remaining parts taken from reference TRBV30 and TRBJ2-3, reads SQTIHQWPATLVQPVGSPLSLECTVEGTSNPNLYWYRQAAGRGLQLLFYSVGIGQISSEVPQNLSASRPQDRQFILSSKKLLLSDSGFYLCACATSVSTDTQYFGPGTRLTVL.

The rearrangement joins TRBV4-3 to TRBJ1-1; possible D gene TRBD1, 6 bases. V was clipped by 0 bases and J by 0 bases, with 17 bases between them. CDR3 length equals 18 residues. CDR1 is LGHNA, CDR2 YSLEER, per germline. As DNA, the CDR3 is TGCGCCAGCAGCCAAGATCTGGGTGCAGGGGACCTGAACACTGAAGCTTTCTTT. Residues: CASSQDLGAGDLNTEAFF.

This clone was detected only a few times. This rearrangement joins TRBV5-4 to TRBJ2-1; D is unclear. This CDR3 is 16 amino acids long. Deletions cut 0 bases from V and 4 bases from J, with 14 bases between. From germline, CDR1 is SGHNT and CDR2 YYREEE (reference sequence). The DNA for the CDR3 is TGTGCCAGCAGCTTGGACCTTTATAACATATACAATGAGCAGTTCTTC. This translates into CASSLDLYNIYNEQFF.

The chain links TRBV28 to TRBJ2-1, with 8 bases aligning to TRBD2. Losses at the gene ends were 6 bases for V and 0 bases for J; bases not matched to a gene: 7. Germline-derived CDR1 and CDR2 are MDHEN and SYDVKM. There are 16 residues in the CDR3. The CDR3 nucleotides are TGTGCCAGCAGATCAGGAGCGGGAGACTCCTACAATGAGCAGTTCTTC. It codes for CASRSGAGDSYNEQFF. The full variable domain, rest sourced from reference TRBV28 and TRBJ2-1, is DVKVTQSSRYLVKRTGEKVFLECVQDMDHENMFWYRQDPGLGLRLIYFSYDVKMKEKGDIPEGYSVSREKKERFSLILESASTNQTSMYLCASRSGAGDSYNEQFFGPGTRLTVL.

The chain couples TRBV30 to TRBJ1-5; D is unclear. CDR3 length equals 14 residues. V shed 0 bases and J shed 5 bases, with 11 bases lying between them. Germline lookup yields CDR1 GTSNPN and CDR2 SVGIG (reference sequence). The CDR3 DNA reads TGTGCCTGGAGTGTAGGGCGGGGATATCAGCCCCAGCATTTT. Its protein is CAWSVGRGYQPQHF.